Below, 32 T cell receptor beta chains from the same sample are listed, as sequenced in a study of blood T cell repertoires in COVID-19. Assay used: immunoSEQ multiplex PCR; TCRdb lists only in-frame clones, some missing. In the table there are roughly 410,000 clones, 75% to 90% of which are singletons. The material sequenced was peripheral blood. Receptors were obtained from a woman aged 40 to 49 with COVID-19, enrolled during active disease.

The chain combines TRBV19 with TRBJ1-6; D is unclear. The CDR3 covers 18 residues. Germline-derived CDR1 and CDR2 are LNHDA and SQIVND (reference sequence). V was clipped by 2 bases and J by 0 bases, with 14 bases between them. DNA of the CDR3: TGTGCCAGTAGTATAACTTCGGTAACGGGCTCCTATAATTCACCCCTCCACTTT. Its translation: CASSITSVTGSYNSPLHF. Drawing the rest from reference TRBV19 and TRBJ1-6, the complete variable domain is DGGITQSPKYLFRKEGQNVTLSCEQNLNHDAMYWYRQDPGQGLRLIYYSQIVNDFQKGDIAEGYSVSREKKESFPLTVTSAQKNPTAFYLCASSITSVTGSYNSPLHFGNGTRLTVT.

The genes are TRBV3-1 (or the pseudogene TRBV3-2) and TRBJ1-4, with D possibly being TRBD1 (5 bases). The germline CDR1 and CDR2 sequences are LGHDT and YNNKEL (reference sequence). The CDR3 extends over 15 amino acids. V gave up 2 bases and J gave up 7 bases, with 14 bases separating them. The CDR3 sequence: CASSQLTVFSEKLFF. In nucleotides, the CDR3 is TGTGCCAGCAGCCAATTGACAGTATTTAGTGAAAAACTGTTTTTT.

The chain has TRBV20-1 and TRBJ1-1; D possibly corresponds to TRBD1 (6 bases). V gave up 0 bases and J gave up 10 bases, with 9 bases separating them. Germline-derived CDR1 and CDR2 are DFQATT and SNEGSKA (reference sequence). The CDR3 loop spans 11 amino acids. This CDR3 is CSARDRGGAFF. The CDR3 DNA is TGCAGTGCTAGAGATCGAGGGGGAGCTTTCTTT.

The CDR3 here is CASSQDSAARGTEAFF. Here the CDR3 DNA reads TGCGCCAGCAGCCAAGATTCAGCGGCCCGAGGCACTGAAGCTTTCTTT. V gene TRBV4-3 combines with J gene TRBJ1-1, with D unclear. The germline gives CDR1 LGHNA, CDR2 YSLEER. This CDR3 spans 16 amino acids. Trimming shortened V by 0 bases and J by 4 bases, and 15 bases separated the two germline ends.

Here the CDR3 DNA reads TGTGCCAGTAGTATCGCGGGGGGCGGGTACAATGAGCAGTTCTTC. This translates into CASSIAGGGYNEQFF. The rearrangement joins TRBV19 to TRBJ2-1; TRBD2 agrees at 8 bases. In germline, CDR1 is LNHDA, CDR2 SQIVND (reference sequence). V was pared by 3 bases and J by 4 bases, with 5 bases of the junction left unmatched. CDR3 length: 15 amino acids.

The chain links TRBV4-1 to TRBJ2-5; the D gene is possibly TRBD2 (5 bases). This CDR3 is 14 amino acids long. Trimming pared 4 bases from V and 5 bases from J, leaving 14 bases between. Germline V lookup: CDR1 MGHRA, CDR2 YSYEKL. In DNA, the CDR3 is TGCGCCAGCAGCCTTGATGGCAGCGGTGAGACCCAGTACTTC. This gives the protein CASSLDGSGETQYF.

The J gene is TRBJ1-2, the V gene TRBV28; D remains ambiguous. The V and J ends lost 6 bases and 6 bases respectively, with 8 bases between them. Germline CDR1 is MDHEN and CDR2 is SYDVKM. The CDR3 length is 11 residues. The CDR3 bases are TGTGCCAGCAGGAAACAGCATGGCTACACCTTC. The encoded protein is CASRKQHGYTF.

Turning to this clone: The same CDR3 is also encoded by other DNA sequences in this sample. V gene TRBV28 combines with J gene TRBJ1-5, with 9 bases aligning to TRBD1. The CDR3 sequence is 14 residues long. V lost 6 bases to trimming and J lost 7 bases; unmatched junction nucleotides: 7. Germline assignment: CDR1 MDHEN and CDR2 SYDVKM. The CDR3: CASSSGQGDQPQHF. The CDR3 coding sequence is TGTGCCAGCAGCTCGGGACAGGGTGACCAGCCCCAGCATTTT.

This clone has a single count. The J gene is TRBJ1-1, the V gene TRBV4-3; D gene unclear. The CDR3 loop spans 14 amino acids. Trimming removed 0 bases from V and 1 base from J, with 6 bases in between. From germline, CDR1 is LGHNA and CDR2 YSLEER. The CDR3, as DNA: TGCGCCAGCAGCCAAGAAACTGCGAACACTGAAGCTTTCTTT. The encoded protein is CASSQETANTEAFF.

The J gene is TRBJ2-5, the V gene TRBV29-1; TRBD1 matches at 7 bases. CDR1 and CDR2 from the germline V gene are SQVTM and ANQGSEA. The CDR3 contains 13 residues. Trimming took 7 bases from V and 7 from J; bases not matched to a gene: 12. The CDR3 protein is CSAEATGRGTQYF. The CDR3 DNA is TGCAGCGCGGAGGCGACAGGGCGAGGGACCCAGTACTTC.

The rearrangement links TRBV28 to TRBJ2-7; 12 bases map to TRBD1. The junction had 3 bases not matched to a gene; V was cut back by 4 bases and J by 2 bases. Germline loops: CDR1 MDHEN, CDR2 SYDVKM. CDR3 length: 15 amino acids. The CDR3 sequence is CASSSGTGGPYEQYF. CDR3 DNA: TGTGCCAGCAGTTCAGGGACAGGGGGCCCCTACGAGCAGTACTTC.

The rearrangement joins TRBV11-3 to TRBJ2-3; 14 bases map to TRBD2. The CDR3 contains 17 residues. Germline V gene lookup returns CDR1 SGHNT and CDR2 YENEEA. Trimming at V came to 4 bases and at J to 7 bases, leaving 10 bases not matched to a gene. The CDR3, as DNA: TGTGCCAGCAGCTCTGGACCGGGACTAGCGGGAGCGAATACGCAGTATTTT. Translated, it gives CASSSGPGLAGANTQYF.

The V call is TRBV28, the J call TRBJ1-1, with TRBD1 identical over 7 bases. Germline lookup yields CDR1 MDHEN and CDR2 SYDVKM. The CDR3 sequence is 16 residues long. Trimming cost V 6 bases and J 0 bases; bases outside gene matches: 10. The CDR3 sequence is CASSGGTENMNTEAFF. For the CDR3, the DNA is TGTGCCAGCAGCGGAGGGACAGAGAACATGAACACTGAAGCTTTCTTT.

This chain joins TRBV19 and TRBJ1-4, with D possibly TRBD1 on 5 matching bases. The ends were cut back, 4 bases at V and 8 bases at J, with 17 bases in the middle. CDR3 length equals 15 residues. Germline V CDR1 and CDR2: LNHDA, SQIVND (reference sequence). CDR3 in DNA: TGTGCCAGTAGTACCGACAGCGATAGCCGGGAAAAACTGTTTTTT. This gives the protein CASSTDSDSREKLFF.

This clone has a single count. The gene calls are TRBV7-2 and TRBJ2-7, with no clear D. Germline-derived CDR1 and CDR2 are SGHTA and FQGNSA. The CDR3 covers 14 residues. With 1 base removed from V and 2 bases from J, the gap between germline ends came to 9 bases. In DNA, the CDR3 is TGTGCCAGCAGCTTAGAGGCAGGTACCTACGAGCAGTACTTC. The encoded protein is CASSLEAGTYEQYF. The whole variable domain, remainder taken from reference TRBV7-2 and TRBJ2-7, is GAGVSQSPSNKVTEKGKDVELRCDPISGHTALYWYRQSLGQGLEFLIYFQGNSAPDKSGLPSDRFSAERTGGSVSTLTIQRTQQEDSAVYLCASSLEAGTYEQYFGPGTRLTVT.

The V gene is TRBV9, the J gene TRBJ1-1; D might be TRBD1 (5 bases). Trimming removed 0 bases from V and 11 bases from J, with 26 bases in between. This CDR3 is 17 amino acids long. The V gene's germline CDR1 is SGDLS and CDR2 YYNGEE. CDR3 bases: TGTGCCAGCAGCGTAGGTGGGGGGTTACGGGATCGGATTGAGGCTTTCTTT. It translates to CASSVGGGLRDRIEAFF.

As DNA, the CDR3 is TGCGCCAGCAGCACTTCTAGCGGGGGGGCCGGAGAGACCCAGTACTTC. It specifies CASSTSSGGAGETQYF. V usage is TRBV5-1 and J usage is TRBJ2-5; 12 bases are shared with TRBD2. The CDR3 runs to 16 residues. J was trimmed by 4 bases and V by 4 bases; bases with no gene match: 8. Germline V CDR1 and CDR2: SGHRS, YFSETQ. Full variable domain (remainder filled in from reference TRBV5-1 and TRBJ2-5): KAGVTQTPRYLIKTRGQQVTLSCSPISGHRSVSWYQQTPGQGLQFLFEYFSETQRNKGNFPGRFSGRQFSNSRSEMNVSTLELGDSALYLCASSTSSGGAGETQYFGPGTRLLVL.

The chain recombines TRBV4-3 with TRBJ1-2, with D hard to call. Germline V lookup: CDR1 LGHNA, CDR2 YSLEER. The length of the CDR3 is 14 residues. V lost 2 bases and J 4 bases, leaving 11 bases between the germline ends. The CDR3 loop reads CASSQPNPIYGYTF. The CDR3 region has the DNA TGCGCCAGCAGCCAACCTAACCCGATCTATGGCTACACCTTC.

This chain joins TRBV9 and TRBJ1-6; perhaps TRBD1 as D (5 bases). The length of the CDR3 is 16 residues. CDR1 and CDR2 from the germline V gene are SGDLS and YYNGEE. Trimming cost V 0 bases and J 4 bases, with 11 bases left between them. CDR3 in amino acids: CASSVAAGPYNSPLHF. CDR3 in DNA: TGTGCCAGCAGCGTAGCGGCGGGGCCTTATAATTCACCCCTCCACTTT.

The J gene is TRBJ1-4, the V gene TRBV5-6, with 7 bases aligning to TRBD1. Germline CDR1 and CDR2: SGHDT and YYEEEE. This CDR3 comprises 18 residues. Trimming at V came to 4 bases and at J to 2 bases, leaving 14 bases not matched to a gene. Written as DNA, the CDR3 is TGTGCCAGCAGCGGAAACCGGGACAGACTCGCTACTAATGAAAAACTGTTTTTT. It yields the protein CASSGNRDRLATNEKLFF. Together with reference TRBV5-6 and TRBJ1-4, the CDR3 gives the full variable domain: DAGVTQSPTHLIKTRGQQVTLRCSPKSGHDTVSWYQQALGQGPQFIFQYYEEEERQRGNFPDRFSGHQFPNYSSELNVNALLLGDSALYLCASSGNRDRLATNEKLFFGSGTQLSVL.

This chain uses TRBV5-6 with TRBJ2-6; D unclear. CDR1 is SGHDT and CDR2 is YYEEEE in the germline V gene. The CDR3 extends over 14 amino acids. The V and J ends lost 5 bases and 4 bases respectively, with 10 bases between them. In DNA, the CDR3 is TGTGCCAGCAGTTCCCAGGTCGGGGCCAACGTCCTGACTTTC. Encoded protein: CASSSQVGANVLTF. Drawing the rest from reference TRBV5-6 and TRBJ2-6, the complete variable domain is DAGVTQSPTHLIKTRGQQVTLRCSPKSGHDTVSWYQQALGQGPQFIFQYYEEEERQRGNFPDRFSGHQFPNYSSELNVNALLLGDSALYLCASSSQVGANVLTFGAGSRLTVL.

This chain joins TRBV6-2 or TRBV6-3 and TRBJ1-2; D is undetermined. Per germline, CDR1 MNHEY and CDR2 SVGEGT. With 2 bases removed from V and 8 bases from J, the gap between germline ends came to 15 bases. The length of the CDR3 is 14 residues. The CDR3 region has the DNA TGTGCCAGCAGTTACAATGGGCAGGTCATCGGCTACACCTTC. It codes for CASSYNGQVIGYTF.

The rearrangement joins TRBV28 to TRBJ1-1; D gene unclear. The length of the CDR3 is 15 residues. In germline, CDR1 is MDHEN, CDR2 SYDVKM. Trimming cost V 3 bases and J 1 base, with 12 bases left between them. CDR3 in DNA: TGTGCCAGCAGTTTGACCGCCACAGCGAACACTGAAGCTTTCTTT. Amino acid sequence: CASSLTATANTEAFF.

The chain has TRBV11-2 and TRBJ1-6, with TRBD1 matching over 8 bases. The germline V gene encodes CDR1 SGHAT and CDR2 FQNNGV. The CDR3 is made up of 15 amino acids. J gave up 10 bases and V 2 bases, and 7 bases lay outside the gene matches. CDR3 sequence reads: CASSLNGQGLSPLHF. The CDR3 DNA is TGTGCCAGCAGCTTAAATGGACAGGGTTTGTCACCCCTCCACTTT.

This sequence joins TRBV10-3 and TRBJ2-1; 15 bases agree with TRBD2. J gave up 7 bases and V 7 bases, and 2 bases lay outside the gene matches. CDR1 and CDR2 from the germline V gene are ENHRY and SYGVKD. This CDR3 spans 14 amino acids. CDR3 DNA: TGTGCCATCATAGGACTAGCGGGAGGGAATGAGCAGTTCTTC. This codes for CAIIGLAGGNEQFF.

This chain connects TRBV19 to TRBJ2-7; 7 nucleotides line up with TRBD1. The germline V gene has CDR1 LNHDA and CDR2 SQIVND (reference sequence). The CDR3 spans 13 residues. Trimming removed 5 bases from V and 6 bases from J; junction bases left unmatched: 7. Written as DNA, the CDR3 is TGTGCCAGTAGTCCGGGACACAGGGGCGAGCAGTACTTC. This gives the protein CASSPGHRGEQYF.

The chain has TRBV9 and TRBJ2-2; the D gene is possibly TRBD1 (6 bases). The CDR3 loop spans 15 amino acids. The germline CDR1 and CDR2 sequences are SGDLS and YYNGEE. V was trimmed by 2 bases and J by 4 bases, leaving 12 bases between them. In nucleotides, the CDR3 is TGTGCCAGCAGCGTTGGGGGCCGGAGCACCGGGGAGCTGTTTTTT. Its protein product is CASSVGGRSTGELFF.

The genes are TRBV7-2 and TRBJ1-1; 7 bases are a match to TRBD1. The CDR3 length is 14 residues. Unmatched junction bases numbered 6, after V lost 0 bases and J lost 8 bases. From germline, CDR1 is SGHTA and CDR2 FQGNSA. In DNA form, the CDR3 reads TGTGCCAGCAGCTTAGCTTCGACAGGGCCCGAAGCTTTCTTT. This translates into CASSLASTGPEAFF. The full variable domain, completed using reference TRBV7-2 and TRBJ1-1, is GAGVSQSPSNKVTEKGKDVELRCDPISGHTALYWYRQSLGQGLEFLIYFQGNSAPDKSGLPSDRFSAERTGGSVSTLTIQRTQQEDSAVYLCASSLASTGPEAFFGQGTRLTVV.

The chain combines TRBV9 with TRBJ1-3; 8 bases map to TRBD1. V lost 1 base, J lost 7 bases, and 13 bases stayed unmatched. This CDR3 region has 17 residues. Germline V gene lookup returns CDR1 SGDLS and CDR2 YYNGEE. This CDR3 is CASSVNPGGEGWNTIYF. In DNA, the CDR3 is TGTGCCAGCAGCGTAAATCCAGGGGGCGAGGGGTGGAACACCATATATTTT.

This clone has only one observation. V and J are TRBV19 and TRBJ1-1; D not resolved. V dropped 7 bases and J dropped 8 bases, with 23 bases sitting between them. CDR1 and CDR2 from the germline V gene are LNHDA and SQIVND (reference sequence). This CDR3 has 15 residues. The CDR3 loop is CASTSARRFFSEAFF. The CDR3 region has the DNA TGTGCCAGTACGTCAGCGCGACGTTTTTTTTCGGAAGCTTTCTTT.

The chain couples TRBV14 to TRBJ1-2, with D maybe TRBD1 (6 bases). The germline gives CDR1 SGHDN, CDR2 FVKESK. Trimming pared 4 bases from V and 3 bases from J, leaving 18 bases between. The CDR3 runs to 16 residues. CDR3 nucleotide sequence: TGTGCCAGCAGCCCCCCTCGGGGGGCAATGTACTATGGCTACACCTTC. Protein: CASSPPRGAMYYGYTF.

This clone was seen only once. This chain joins TRBV4-2 and TRBJ1-2; D unclear. Looked up from germline, CDR1 is LGHNA and CDR2 is YNFKEQ. CDR3 size: 14 residues. V dropped 4 bases and J dropped 6 bases, with 15 bases sitting between them. CDR3 bases: TGTGCCAGCAGCCCGACCGGGGATATGAATGGCTACACCTTC. This sequence encodes CASSPTGDMNGYTF.